This is a list of T cell receptor beta chains from one sample in a study of blood T cell repertoires in COVID-19. The data were produced by immunoSEQ multiplex PCR, yet TCRdb's version contains in-frame clones alone and is incomplete. The data contain about 120,000 clones, almost 90% of them singletons. Sequencing used peripheral blood. These receptors came from an older woman with COVID-19, enrolled during active disease. Both conserved end residues are part of each CDR3. A D gene is named only where the DNA matches it firmly. Only some rows state a clone size, as once, few, many or a class for expanded clones.

abundance	v_gene	d_gene	j_gene	CDR3nt	CDR3aa
few	TRBV15	.	TRBJ2-2	TGTGCCACCAGCTCAGATAAAGGTTTAGGGGCCGGGGAGCTGTTTTTT	CATSSDKGLGAGELFF
.	TRBV19	TRBD1	TRBJ1-5	TGTGCCAGTAGTGGGACAGGGCGGAAGCAGCCCCAGCATTTT	CASSGTGRKQPQHF
.	TRBV11-2	.	TRBJ1-2	TGTGCCAGCAGCGCTAAGTCCCAGGAAATCACTTTCTATGGCTACACCTTC	CASSAKSQEITFYGYTF
.	TRBV7-9	.	TRBJ2-6	TGTGCCAGCAGCCTTAGCCAGCTTGAATTCCCTGGGGCCAACGTCCTGACTTTC	CASSLSQLEFPGANVLTF
.	TRBV18	.	TRBJ1-1	TGTGCCAGCTCGCTAGCTATGAACACTGAAGCTTTCTTT	CASSLAMNTEAFF
.	TRBV7-2	TRBD2	TRBJ2-7	TGTGCCAGCAGCGAAAGCGGGGGGGAGGCCTACGAGCAGTACTTC	CASSESGGEAYEQYF
.	TRBV24-1	TRBD1	TRBJ2-3	TGTGCCACCAACTCGGGACAGGGCGACACAGATACGCAGTATTTT	CATNSGQGDTDTQYF
once	TRBV7-9	TRBD1	TRBJ2-1	TGTGCCAGCAGCTTAGAGGGGACAGCCTACAATGAGCAGTTCTTC	CASSLEGTAYNEQFF
.	TRBV10-2	.	TRBJ1-5	TGCGCCAGCAGTGAGGCCGGCGGGGGTCAGCCCCAGCATTTT	CASSEAGGGQPQHF
.	TRBV7-2	.	TRBJ2-3	TGTGCCAGCAGCACTCAGGGGGGAGATACGCAGTATTTT	CASSTQGGDTQYF
.	TRBV19	.	TRBJ1-1	TGTGCCAGTAGTATAGTAGGGAGGGGTCCGAGGACTGAAGCTTTCTTT	CASSIVGRGPRTEAFF
.	TRBV5-6	.	TRBJ1-2	TGTGCCAGCAGCCCGTGGGGACATACTAACTATGGCTACACCTTC	CASSPWGHTNYGYTF
.	TRBV7-2	TRBD1	TRBJ2-2	TGTGCCAGCAGCTTAGTAGGGGGCGTCACCGGGGAGCTGTTTTTT	CASSLVGGVTGELFF